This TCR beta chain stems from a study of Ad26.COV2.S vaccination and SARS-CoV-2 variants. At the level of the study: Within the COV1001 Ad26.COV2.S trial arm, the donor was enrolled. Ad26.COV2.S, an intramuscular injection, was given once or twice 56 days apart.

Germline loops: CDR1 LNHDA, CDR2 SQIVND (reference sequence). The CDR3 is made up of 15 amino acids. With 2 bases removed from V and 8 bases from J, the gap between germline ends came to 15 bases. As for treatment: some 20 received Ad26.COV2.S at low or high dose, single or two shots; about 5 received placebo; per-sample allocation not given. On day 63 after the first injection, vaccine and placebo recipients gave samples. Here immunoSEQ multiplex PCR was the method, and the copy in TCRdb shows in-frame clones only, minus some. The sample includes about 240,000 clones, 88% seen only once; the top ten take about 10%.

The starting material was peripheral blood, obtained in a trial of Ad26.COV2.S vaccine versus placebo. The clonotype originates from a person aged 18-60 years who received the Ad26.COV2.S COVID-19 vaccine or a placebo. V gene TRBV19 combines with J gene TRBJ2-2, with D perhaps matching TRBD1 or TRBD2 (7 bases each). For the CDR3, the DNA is TGTGCCAGTAGTATACTGGGAGGGGGCAAGGGGGAGCTGTTTTTT. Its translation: CASSILGGGKGELFF. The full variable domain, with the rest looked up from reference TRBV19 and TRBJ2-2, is DGGITQSPKYLFRKEGQNVTLSCEQNLNHDAMYWYRQDPGQGLRLIYYSQIVNDFQKGDIAEGYSVSREKKESFPLTVTSAQKNPTAFYLCASSILGGGKGELFFGEGSRLTVL.